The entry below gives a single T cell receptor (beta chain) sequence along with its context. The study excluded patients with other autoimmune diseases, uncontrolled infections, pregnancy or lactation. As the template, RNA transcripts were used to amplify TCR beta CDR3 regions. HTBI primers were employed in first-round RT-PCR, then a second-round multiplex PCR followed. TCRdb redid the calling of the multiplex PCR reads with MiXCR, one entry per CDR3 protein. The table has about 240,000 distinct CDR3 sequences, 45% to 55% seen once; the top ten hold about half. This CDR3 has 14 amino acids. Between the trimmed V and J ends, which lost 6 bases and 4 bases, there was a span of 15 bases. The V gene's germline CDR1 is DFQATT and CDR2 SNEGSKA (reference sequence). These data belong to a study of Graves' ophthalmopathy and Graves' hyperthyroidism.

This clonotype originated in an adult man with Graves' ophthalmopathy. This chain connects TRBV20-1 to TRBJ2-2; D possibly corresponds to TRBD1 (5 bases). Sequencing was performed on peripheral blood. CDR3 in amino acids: CSAKGRQGTGELFF. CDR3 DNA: TGCAGTGCAAAGGGGCGACAAGGCACCGGGGAGCTGTTTTTT.